This entry describes one TCR beta chain. TCRdb processed the reads anew with MiXCR; each CDR3 protein has one entry. The sample records 75,000 to 100,000 distinct CDR3 sequences, roughly 28% being singletons. This sample is part of a study of type 1 regulatory T cells. Germline assignment: CDR1 SGHDN and CDR2 FVKESK. The CDR3 has 14 residues. V gave up 4 bases and J gave up 7 bases, with 15 bases separating them. The sample was CD4+ T cells, either the whole sample or a sorted fraction (not recorded which). This TCR derives from a human donor in good health. The rearrangement links TRBV14 to TRBJ2-3; no clear D. The CDR3 DNA sequence: TGTGCCAGCAGCCGCGGACCAGATAGAAATACGCAGTATTTT. Translation: CASSRGPDRNTQYF.